Each of the 31 T cell receptor beta chains below was sequenced from the same sample in a study of blood T cell repertoires in COVID-19. The repertoire was sequenced with immunoSEQ multiplex PCR; TCRdb's copy has only in-frame clones and lacks some. This table holds fewer than 350,000 clones, 70% to 90% found once. Sequenced: peripheral blood. These receptors were obtained from a woman between 45 and 65 years old who had recovered from COVID-19.

V usage is TRBV12-3 or TRBV12-4 and J usage is TRBJ2-2; D unclear. CDR3 size: 11 residues. Trimming stripped 4 bases from V and 5 bases from J, with 2 bases between. In DNA, the CDR3 is TGTGCCAGCAGTTCAACCGGGGAGCTGTTTTTT. It encodes CASSSTGELFF.

The chain has TRBV6-2 or TRBV6-3 and TRBJ2-2; the D gene is possibly TRBD2 (6 bases). Trimming removed 3 bases from V and 8 bases from J, with 16 bases in between. CDR3 length equals 15 residues. CDR1 and CDR2 from the germline V gene are MNHEY and SVGEGT. The CDR3 region has the DNA TGTGCCAGCAGTTATGGCCGGGCGGAGGGAGGGGAGCTGTTTTTT. It encodes CASSYGRAEGGELFF.

V is TRBV15 and J is TRBJ2-7, with 7 positions matching TRBD1. With 2 bases clipped from V and 4 bases from J, the junction kept 5 bases outside the gene matches. This CDR3 has 14 amino acids. From germline, CDR1 is LNHNV and CDR2 YYDKDF (reference sequence). CDR3 residues: CATSRRETGYEQYF. The CDR3 nucleotides are TGTGCCACCAGCAGACGAGAGACAGGGTACGAGCAGTACTTC.

The rearrangement joins TRBV7-6 to TRBJ2-1; D is possibly TRBD2 (5 bases). Germline V CDR1 and CDR2: SGHVS, FNYEAQ. The CDR3 is 15 residues long. Trimming cost V 5 bases and J 0 bases, with 11 bases left between them. The CDR3 loop is CASSRPGSSYNEQFF. CDR3 DNA sequence: TGTGCCAGCAGCCGGCCGGGGAGCTCCTACAATGAGCAGTTCTTC.

The genes are TRBV12-5 and TRBJ1-1; 8 bases map to TRBD1. The CDR3 totals 22 residues. Germline V gene sequence: CDR1 LGHNT, CDR2 FRNRAP. V lost 3 bases and J lost 0; bases outside the gene matches: 24. For the CDR3, the DNA is TGTGCTAGTGGTTTCACGACGGACAGGGCGGAGATGTATCCCGTTATGAACACTGAAGCTTTCTTT. Translation gives CASGFTTDRAEMYPVMNTEAFF. Combining the CDR3 with reference TRBV12-5 and TRBJ1-1 gives the whole variable domain DARVTQTPRHKVTEMGQEVTMRCQPILGHNTVFWYRQTMMQGLELLAYFRNRAPLDDSGMPKDRFSAEMPDATLATLKIQPSEPRDSAVYFCASGFTTDRAEMYPVMNTEAFFGQGTRLTVV.

CDR3 residues: CASSQDSSFYGYTF. DNA for the CDR3: TGCGCCAGCAGCCAGGACAGTTCCTTCTATGGCTACACCTTC. The V and J genes are TRBV4-1 and TRBJ1-2; tentatively, D is TRBD1 (6 bases). CDR1 and CDR2 (germline): MGHRA, YSYEKL. The CDR3 spans 14 residues. The V end was cut by 3 bases, the J end by 4 bases, with 12 bases between.

V usage is TRBV6-6 and J usage is TRBJ1-2, with TRBD1 matching over 12 bases. Germline CDR1 MNHNY, CDR2 SVGAGI (reference sequence). With V trimmed by 4 bases and J by 7 bases, 1 base remained unmatched. The CDR3 has 13 residues. The CDR3 DNA reads as TGTGCCAGCAGTTGGGGACAGGGGGCTGGCTACACCTTC. Translating it yields CASSWGQGAGYTF.

This chain uses TRBV5-4 with TRBJ2-1; TRBD1 matches 7 bases. Germline V gives CDR1 SGHNT, CDR2 YYREEE (reference sequence). CDR3 length: 15 amino acids. J gave up 9 bases and V 4 bases, and 13 bases lay outside the gene matches. The CDR3 protein is CASSTDRPGSGEQFF. CDR3 DNA sequence: TGTGCCAGCAGCACGGACAGGCCCGGGTCCGGTGAGCAGTTCTTC.

V and J are TRBV5-6 and TRBJ1-6, with D unresolved. CDR3 size: 16 residues. V was pared by 0 bases and J by 1 base, with 8 bases between. The germline V gene encodes CDR1 SGHDT and CDR2 YYEEEE. The CDR3 DNA reads as TGTGCCAGCAGCTTGGACAGAGGGTCCTATAATTCACCCCTCCACTTT. This gives the protein CASSLDRGSYNSPLHF.

CDR3 in amino acids: CASSLPGGDQPQHF. The DNA for the CDR3 is TGTGCCAGCTCACTCCCCGGGGGGGATCAGCCCCAGCATTTT. The chain has TRBV18 and TRBJ1-5; maybe TRBD1 (5 bases). Germline assignment: CDR1 KGHSH and CDR2 LQKENI. The V gene lost 4 bases and the J gene lost 5 bases, with 12 bases spanning the gap. The CDR3 runs 14 residues. The full variable domain, in which reference TRBV18 and TRBJ1-5 provide the parts outside the CDR3, is NAGVMQNPRHLVRRRGQEARLRCSPMKGHSHVYWYRQLPEEGLKFMVYLQKENIIDESGMPKERFSAEFPKEGPSILRIQQVVRGDSAAYFCASSLPGGDQPQHFGDGTRLSIL.

This chain connects TRBV7-9 to TRBJ1-1, with TRBD1 identical over 7 bases. V shed 4 bases, J shed 10 bases, and the junction held 6 bases outside the gene matches. The CDR3 extends over 12 amino acids. Germline V gene sequence: CDR1 SEHNR, CDR2 FQNEAQ (reference sequence). The CDR3 is CASSSDRVRAFF. The CDR3 DNA is TGTGCCAGCAGCTCTGACAGGGTACGAGCTTTCTTT.

This rearrangement joins TRBV28 to TRBJ2-3; D ambiguous. The V end was cut by 3 bases, the J end by 7 bases, with 8 bases between. CDR1 MDHEN and CDR2 SYDVKM come from the germline V gene. The CDR3 spans 12 residues. CDR3 in amino acids: CASSFETHTQYF. CDR3 coding DNA: TGTGCCAGCAGTTTTGAAACACATACGCAGTATTTT.

The genes are TRBV7-2 and TRBJ2-3, with D perhaps TRBD2 (6 bases). CDR3 size: 17 residues. Deletions cut 1 base from V and 0 bases from J, with 14 bases between. CDR1 is SGHTA, CDR2 FQGNSA, per germline. The CDR3 bases are TGTGCCAGCAGCTTAGAGCTCTTAGCGGCTAGCACAGATACGCAGTATTTT. Translating it yields CASSLELLAASTDTQYF.

The chain recombines TRBV7-2 with TRBJ2-3; TRBD2 agrees at 11 bases. Trimming cost V 1 base and J 6 bases; bases outside gene matches: 9. The CDR3 is made up of 17 amino acids. Germline lookup yields CDR1 SGHTA and CDR2 FQGNSA. The CDR3 sequence: CASSLGVSGRARDTQYF. The CDR3 nucleotides read TGTGCCAGCAGCTTAGGGGTTAGCGGGAGGGCCCGTGATACGCAGTATTTT.

This clone was found once. The rearrangement uses TRBV7-8 and TRBJ2-7; D ambiguous. The CDR3 runs to 14 residues. V lost 4 bases and J 0 bases, leaving 10 bases between the germline ends. Germline CDR1 is SGHVS and CDR2 is FQNEAQ. CDR3 bases: TGTGCCAGCAGCTCGTCCTCGTACTCCTACGAGCAGTACTTC. Translation: CASSSSSYSYEQYF.

V is TRBV19 and J is TRBJ1-2; no reliable D call. From germline, CDR1 is LNHDA and CDR2 SQIVND (reference sequence). CDR3 length equals 14 residues. The V gene lost 3 bases and the J gene lost 2 bases, with 10 bases spanning the gap. CDR3 protein: CASSIWSTNYGYTF. CDR3 coding DNA: TGTGCCAGTAGTATTTGGTCGACAAACTATGGCTACACCTTC. Full variable domain (outside the CDR3, taken from reference TRBV19 and TRBJ1-2): DGGITQSPKYLFRKEGQNVTLSCEQNLNHDAMYWYRQDPGQGLRLIYYSQIVNDFQKGDIAEGYSVSREKKESFPLTVTSAQKNPTAFYLCASSIWSTNYGYTFGSGTRLTVV.

The genes are TRBV5-1 and TRBJ1-1; 7 bases line up with TRBD1. The CDR3 is 15 residues long. V dropped 2 bases and J dropped 1; count of bases not matched to a gene: 5. The germline CDR1 and CDR2 sequences are SGHRS and YFSETQ. The CDR3 loop is CASSFFQGGNTEAFF. The DNA for the CDR3 is TGCGCCAGCAGCTTCTTTCAGGGGGGGAACACTGAAGCTTTCTTT.

The chain couples TRBV5-6 to TRBJ2-1; 9 bases align to TRBD1. This CDR3 region has 13 residues. V shed 4 bases, J shed 8 bases, and the junction held 4 bases outside the gene matches. Looked up from germline, CDR1 is SGHDT and CDR2 is YYEEEE. CDR3: CASSTTGGYEQFF. In DNA, the CDR3 is TGTGCCAGCAGCACTACAGGGGGCTATGAGCAGTTCTTC. The full variable domain, completed using reference TRBV5-6 and TRBJ2-1, is DAGVTQSPTHLIKTRGQQVTLRCSPKSGHDTVSWYQQALGQGPQFIFQYYEEEERQRGNFPDRFSGHQFPNYSSELNVNALLLGDSALYLCASSTTGGYEQFFGPGTRLTVL.

The J gene is TRBJ1-4, the V gene TRBV28; 8 bases are a match to TRBD1. V lost 3 bases and J lost 10; bases outside the gene matches: 4. CDR3 length: 13 residues. Germline V gene sequence: CDR1 MDHEN, CDR2 SYDVKM. This CDR3 reads CASSFGQGLKLFF. The CDR3 nucleotides are TGTGCCAGCAGTTTCGGACAGGGCTTAAAACTGTTTTTT.

This rearrangement joins TRBV7-9 to TRBJ1-5; no clear D. V was clipped by 1 base and J by 2 bases, with 6 bases between them. CDR3 length: 14 residues. The germline V gene has CDR1 SEHNR and CDR2 FQNEAQ (reference sequence). In nucleotides, the CDR3 is TGTGCCAGCAGCTTAGAGGCGGGCAATCAGCCCCAGCATTTT. This gives the protein CASSLEAGNQPQHF.

The chain carries TRBV7-3 and TRBJ2-2; 11 nucleotides line up with TRBD2. The CDR3 extends over 15 amino acids. Per the germline V gene, CDR1 is SGHTA and CDR2 is FQGTGA. J was trimmed by 9 bases and V by 5 bases; bases with no gene match: 8. The CDR3 region is CASSEGLAVPRELFF. Written as DNA, the CDR3 is TGTGCCAGCAGCGAGGGACTAGCGGTCCCCCGGGAGCTGTTTTTT.

J is TRBJ1-4 and V is TRBV3-1 (or the pseudogene TRBV3-2); 10 nucleotides match TRBD1. V dropped 1 base and J dropped 8; count of bases not matched to a gene: 7. The CDR3 contains 16 residues. Germline V CDR1 and CDR2: LGHDT, YNNKEL (reference sequence). CDR3 DNA: TGTGCCAGCAGCCAAGGGTCGAGGACAGGGGGGGAAAAACTGTTTTTT. It is translated as CASSQGSRTGGEKLFF.

This chain joins TRBV19 and TRBJ1-1; D remains unclear. Germline V CDR1 and CDR2: LNHDA, SQIVND (reference sequence). This CDR3 comprises 13 residues. Trimming shortened V by 2 bases and J by 4 bases, and 8 bases separated the two germline ends. CDR3 DNA: TGTGCCAGTAGTATAACGGTCCCCACTGAAGCTTTCTTT. Its protein product is CASSITVPTEAFF.

The sample holds a few counts of this clone. The V call is TRBV18, the J call TRBJ1-5, with D possibly TRBD1 on 5 matching bases. Germline V CDR1 and CDR2: KGHSH, LQKENI. This CDR3 is 14 amino acids long. Trimming cost V 4 bases and J 7 bases, with 14 bases left between them. Here the CDR3 reads CASSRTGIEQPQHF. In nucleotides, the CDR3 is TGTGCCAGCTCACGTACAGGAATAGAACAGCCCCAGCATTTT.

CDR3 amino acids: CASSYGFTAEAFF. The DNA of the CDR3 is TGTGCCAGCAGTTACGGTTTTACGGCTGAAGCTTTCTTT. This chain links TRBV6-2 or TRBV6-3 with TRBJ1-1; D not resolved. The CDR3 consists of 13 residues. Trimming took off 2 bases at V and 6 bases at J, with 10 bases between the two ends. Germline loops: CDR1 MNHEY, CDR2 SVGEGT.

This chain uses TRBV6-4 with TRBJ2-3; 14 nucleotides align to TRBD2. With V trimmed by 6 bases and J by 6 bases, 8 bases remained unmatched. This CDR3 contains 16 residues. CDR1 and CDR2 from the germline V gene are MRHNA and SNTAGT. CDR3 protein: CASSRTSGGFWDTQYF. The CDR3 DNA is TGTGCCAGCAGCCGGACTAGCGGGGGGTTCTGGGATACGCAGTATTTT.

J is TRBJ2-3 and V is TRBV6-2 or TRBV6-3, with 7 bases matching TRBD1. V shed 6 bases, J shed 2 bases, and the junction held 11 bases outside the gene matches. The CDR3 length is 16 residues. CDR1 is MNHEY, CDR2 SVGEGT, per germline. CDR3 amino acids: CASSPQDRTTTDTQYF. CDR3 nucleotides: TGTGCCAGCAGCCCCCAGGACAGGACCACCACAGATACGCAGTATTTT.

J is TRBJ2-7 and V is TRBV11-3; D remains unclear. Germline assignment: CDR1 SGHNT and CDR2 YENEEA. This CDR3 has 13 residues. V gave up 5 bases and J gave up 3 bases, with 11 bases separating them. In nucleotides, the CDR3 is TGTGCCAGCAGCCCGCGGAATAGCTACGAGCAGTACTTC. As protein: CASSPRNSYEQYF.

The gene calls are TRBV7-6 and TRBJ2-7; 12 nucleotides agree with TRBD1. Germline V CDR1 and CDR2: SGHVS, FNYEAQ. V shed 5 bases and J 6 bases; nucleotides not matched to a gene: 8. The CDR3 runs to 15 residues. This CDR3 reads CASSAGTGGRGEQYF. CDR3 DNA: TGTGCCAGCAGCGCCGGGACAGGGGGCAGGGGCGAGCAGTACTTC.

In regard to this clone: Relative to the germline gene, one junction end is altered; a read error may explain this. V is TRBV18 and J is TRBJ2-4; no firm D call. The germline CDR1 and CDR2 sequences are KGHSH and LQKENI. The length of the CDR3 is 15 residues. CDR3 loop: CASLPTTGAKNIQYF. The CDR3 bases are TGTGCCAGCTTACCAACCACGGGTGCCAAAAACATTCAGTACTTC.

The chain combines TRBV6-6 with TRBJ1-1; D is possibly TRBD1 (5 bases). The ends were cut back, 7 bases at V and 5 bases at J, with 23 bases in the middle. Per germline, CDR1 MNHNY and CDR2 SVGAGI (reference sequence). The CDR3 totals 16 residues. Here the CDR3 reads CASTPDLWGGRTEAFF. DNA for the CDR3: TGTGCCAGCACTCCAGATCTTTGGGGGGGTAGAACTGAAGCTTTCTTT.